The 6 T cell receptor beta chains below come from one sample, sequenced in a study of PD-1 blockade in classical Hodgkin lymphoma. Sequencing was performed with immunoSEQ multiplex PCR; in TCRdb, only in-frame clones are kept and a portion is missing. The sample yields 130,000 to 150,000 clones, around 84% seen once. Every patient was affected by relapse after autologous stem cell transplantation, while exposure to brentuximab vedotin was not uniform. The sequencing here drew on peripheral blood mononuclear cells (PBMCs), taken before the second cycle of nivolumab. All receptors derive from a human donor with classical Hodgkin lymphoma.

The genes are TRBV7-9 and TRBJ1-2; 9 positions agree with TRBD1. V lost 5 bases, J lost 8 bases, and 24 bases stayed unmatched. Germline CDR1 and CDR2: SEHNR and FQNEAQ (reference sequence). This CDR3 spans 19 amino acids. The CDR3 DNA sequence: TGTGCCAGCAGCCCACTCGGGTACCGGGACAGGGACCGACAAGGGGGCTACACCTTC. It codes for CASSPLGYRDRDRQGGYTF.

The gene calls are TRBV6-6 and TRBJ1-2; 7 nucleotides align to TRBD1. CDR3 length equals 13 residues. CDR1 and CDR2 from the germline V gene are MNHNY and SVGAGI (reference sequence). J was trimmed by 2 bases and V by 6 bases; bases with no gene match: 3. The CDR3: CASRKQGNYGYTF. As DNA, the CDR3 is TGTGCCAGCAGGAAACAGGGGAACTATGGCTACACCTTC.

The chain is built from TRBV5-8 and TRBJ2-1; 8 positions agree with TRBD1. Trimming at V came to 1 base and at J to 0 bases, leaving 0 bases not matched to a gene. In germline, CDR1 is SGHTS, CDR2 YDEGEE. The CDR3 runs to 15 residues. The CDR3 reads CASSLQGASYNEQFF. The CDR3 DNA reads as TGTGCCAGCAGCTTGCAGGGGGCCTCCTACAATGAGCAGTTCTTC. Together with reference TRBV5-8 and TRBJ2-1, the CDR3 gives the full variable domain: EAGVTQSPTHLIKTRGQQATLRCSPISGHTSVYWYQQALGLGLQFLLWYDEGEERNRGNFPPRFSGRQFPNYSSELNVNALELEDSALYLCASSLQGASYNEQFFGPGTRLTVL.

The genes are TRBV7-8 and TRBJ2-7; unclear D gene. Per the germline V gene, CDR1 is SGHVS and CDR2 is FQNEAQ. The CDR3 has 14 amino acids. Trimming took 1 base from V and 2 from J, leaving 9 bases between them. The DNA of the CDR3 is TGTGCCAGCAGCTTAGTGCCTTCCCCCTACGAGCAGTACTTC. This sequence encodes CASSLVPSPYEQYF.

This clone was picked up one time. The J gene is TRBJ2-4, the V gene TRBV9, with a weak D call TRBD2 (5 bases). The germline gives CDR1 SGDLS, CDR2 YYNGEE. The CDR3 contains 14 residues. V was trimmed by 2 bases and J by 8 bases, leaving 14 bases between them. The chain's CDR3 is CASSVTTGKDIQYF. CDR3 DNA sequence: TGTGCCAGCAGCGTCACGACGGGGAAGGACATTCAGTACTTC. The entire variable domain, with the rest obtained from reference TRBV9 and TRBJ2-4, is as follows: DSGVTQTPKHLITATGQRVTLRCSPRSGDLSVYWYQQSLDQGLQFLIQYYNGEERAKGNILERFSAQQFPDLHSELNLSSLELGDSALYFCASSVTTGKDIQYFGAGTRLSVL.

This clone was found a few times. This rearrangement joins TRBV13 to TRBJ2-7; 9 bases match TRBD2. Germline V lookup: CDR1 PRHDT, CDR2 FYEKMQ (reference sequence). CDR3 size: 13 residues. V lost 4 bases and J lost 8; bases outside the gene matches: 6. CDR3 loop: CASSSSGTSKQYF. CDR3 nucleotides: TGTGCCAGCAGCTCCTCCGGGACTAGCAAGCAGTACTTC.